The next 4 T cell receptor beta chains were all read from a single sample in a study of STAT5B mutations in CD4+ large granular lymphocyte leukemia. Generated by immunoSEQ multiplex PCR, the TCRdb table keeps only in-frame clones and is missing some. This sample yields 35,000 to 40,000 clones, of which 75% to 85% are seen a single time; more than 0.9% belongs to the top ten. Sample: CD4+ T cells from blood buffy coats. The source is a human donor in good health.

The genes are TRBV28 and TRBJ2-7, with TRBD2 matching over 9 bases. With V trimmed by 6 bases and J by 4 bases, 13 bases remained unmatched. Germline CDR1 and CDR2: MDHEN and SYDVKM. There are 16 residues in the CDR3. This CDR3 reads CASRPTLAGGPYEQYF. The CDR3 DNA reads TGTGCCAGCAGGCCTACCCTTGCGGGAGGGCCGTACGAGCAGTACTTC. Filled out from reference TRBV28 and TRBJ2-7, the complete variable domain reads DVKVTQSSRYLVKRTGEKVFLECVQDMDHENMFWYRQDPGLGLRLIYFSYDVKMKEKGDIPEGYSVSREKKERFSLILESASTNQTSMYLCASRPTLAGGPYEQYFGPGTRLTVT.

The CDR3 bases are TGCGCCAGCAGCACCACATGGGGTGGGCAAGAGACCCAGTACTTC. It is translated as CASSTTWGGQETQYF. The chain carries TRBV4-1 and TRBJ2-5; no firm D call. The germline V gene has CDR1 MGHRA and CDR2 YSYEKL. This CDR3 region has 15 residues. The V and J ends lost 5 bases and 2 bases respectively, with 15 bases between them.

The CDR3 nucleotides are TGTGCCAGCAGCTTTCTTCAGCCCTTGGGATACAATGAGCAGTTCTTC. Its protein is CASSFLQPLGYNEQFF. The V call is TRBV5-4, the J call TRBJ2-1; D uncertain. The CDR3 loop spans 16 amino acids. Germline CDR1 reads SGHNT; CDR2 reads YYREEE (reference sequence). Trimming pared 2 bases from V and 4 bases from J, leaving 16 bases between.

The genes are TRBV11-3 and TRBJ1-2; 9 bases map to TRBD1. Germline assignment: CDR1 SGHNT and CDR2 YENEEA. The junction had 5 bases not matched to a gene; V was cut back by 5 bases and J by 7 bases. The CDR3 sequence is 13 residues long. The CDR3 here is CASSPTGGSGYTF. Written as DNA, the CDR3 is TGTGCCAGCAGCCCAACAGGGGGCAGTGGCTACACCTTC.